This TCR beta chain was recorded in a study of blood T cell repertoires in COVID-19. Sequencing was performed with immunoSEQ multiplex PCR; in TCRdb, only in-frame clones are kept and a portion is missing. The sample comprises about 250,000 clones, 82% of which are singletons, and about 4.8% rests with the top ten. CDR3 size: 13 residues. CDR1 is SGHRS and CDR2 is YFSETQ in the germline V gene. V shed 3 bases and J shed 2 bases, with 8 bases lying between them. J is TRBJ1-1 and V is TRBV5-1, with D tentatively TRBD1 (6 bases). The TCR comes from a woman in her 70s with acute or convalescent COVID-19. The specimen was peripheral blood. CDR3 loop: CASSWTVNTEAFF. For the CDR3, the DNA is TGCGCCAGCAGCTGGACAGTTAACACTGAAGCTTTCTTT.